Listed below are T cell receptor beta chains from one sample, sequenced in a study of cytomegalovirus exposure and HLA in healthy donors. Repertoires were generated with immunoSEQ multiplex PCR, while TCRdb's copy carries only in-frame clones and drops some. The repertoire holds approximately 160,000 clones, with around 72% as singletons. Sequencing was done on a sample of PBMCs. Receptors originate from a woman between 50 and 59 years old in good health and CMV-seropositive. The CDR3 runs from the conserved cysteine through the conserved F or W. Fields, in order: CDR3 length, D gene, clone size, J gene, V gene, CDR3 DNA, CDR3 protein. The D gene is left open where the match is weak. Size is omitted from some rows. Given values are once, few, many or a class for expanded clones.

18	NA	NA	TRBJ1-5	TRBV5-5	TGTGCCAGCAGCTTGGAGTTGGGACACTCAGTGGGCAATCAGCCCCAGCATTTT	CASSLELGHSVGNQPQHF
15	TRBD1	NA	TRBJ2-7	TRBV4-2	TGTGCCAGCAGCCAAGCCGGGACAGGGGCCTACGAGCAGTACTTC	CASSQAGTGAYEQYF
15	TRBD2	NA	TRBJ2-1	TRBV18	TGTGCCAGCCCCGGGAATAGCGGGGGGGTCAATGAGCAGTTCTTC	CASPGNSGGVNEQFF
14	NA	NA	TRBJ1-5	TRBV28	TGTGCCAGCAGTTTACAGGGCAGGGAACAGCCCCAGCATTTT	CASSLQGREQPQHF
16	NA	NA	TRBJ2-7	TRBV13	TGTGCCAGCAGCTCCCCTGGGGGGAGCGGGACAAAAGAGCAGTACTTC	CASSSPGGSGTKEQYF
16	TRBD2	NA	TRBJ2-3	TRBV9	TGTGCCAGCAGCTTAAACTCACTAGCGGGCACAGATACGCAGTATTTT	CASSLNSLAGTDTQYF
14	NA	NA	TRBJ2-7	TRBV7-9	TGTGCCAGCAGCGCCATGGCACAGTTCTACGAGCAGTACTTC	CASSAMAQFYEQYF
15	NA	few	TRBJ2-5	TRBV7-2	TGTGCCAGCAGCTTAGGGGGCGGATGGGGAGAGACCCAGTACTTC	CASSLGGGWGETQYF
14	NA	NA	TRBJ1-3	TRBV19	TGTGCCAGTAGTATTGGACAGTCTGGAAACACCATATATTTT	CASSIGQSGNTIYF
18	TRBD2	NA	TRBJ2-1	TRBV11-2	TGTGCCAGCAGTGACACTAGCGGGAGGGAGTCTCCCTACAATGAGCAGTTCTTC	CASSDTSGRESPYNEQFF
13	NA	NA	TRBJ1-5	TRBV30	TGTGCCTGGAGTTTGACAGATAATCAGCCCCAGCATTTT	CAWSLTDNQPQHF
12	NA	NA	TRBJ2-5	TRBV10-1	TGCGCCAGCATCCCTCCTCGAGAGACCCAGTACTTC	CASIPPRETQYF
15	TRBD1	NA	TRBJ2-7	TRBV6-1	TGTGCCACCCAAGCACCAACGACAGGGGACTACGAGCAGTACTTC	CATQAPTTGDYEQYF
11	NA	few	TRBJ2-7	TRBV11-2	TGTGCCAGCAGCTCCCACTACGAGCAGTACTTC	CASSSHYEQYF
13	TRBD1	NA	TRBJ2-7	TRBV2	TGTGCCTCCGGACAGGGCCTCTTGTACGAGCAGTACTTC	CASGQGLLYEQYF
15	NA	NA	TRBJ2-2	TRBV9	TGTGCCAGCACGGTGGAGCCGGCGAACACCGGGGAGCTGTTTTTT	CASTVEPANTGELFF
15	TRBD1	NA	TRBJ1-2	TRBV18	TGTGCCAGCTCACCCGGACAGGGTGTTAACTATGGCTACACCTTC	CASSPGQGVNYGYTF
17	TRBD2	NA	TRBJ2-3	TRBV30	TGTGCCTGGAGTGGGGGCCCGCTAGCGGGGTACACAGATACGCAGTATTTT	CAWSGGPLAGYTDTQYF
11	NA	once	TRBJ1-1	TRBV20-1	TGCAGTGCTTACACAAACACTGAAGCTTTCTTT	CSAYTNTEAFF
14	TRBD2	NA	TRBJ2-1	TRBV18	TGTGCCAGCTCATACACTAGCGGCGATGGGGAGCAGTTCTTC	CASSYTSGDGEQFF
15	NA	NA	TRBJ2-1	TRBV4-3	TGCGCCAGCAGCCAAGATGGTGGGGGGGCCAATGAGCAGTTCTTC	CASSQDGGGANEQFF
16	NA	NA	TRBJ2-1	TRBV4-3	TGCGCCAGCAGCCAGAACCCGGAGCTGTCCTACAATGAGCAGTTCTTC	CASSQNPELSYNEQFF
16	NA	NA	TRBJ1-4	TRBV18	TGTGCCAGCTCACCCGGGTCTCTCGGAGGGAATGAAAAACTGTTTTTT	CASSPGSLGGNEKLFF
14	NA	NA	TRBJ2-1	TRBV28	TGTGCCAGCAGCTTAGACAGGGAGGACAATGAGCAGTTCTTC	CASSLDREDNEQFF
12	NA	NA	TRBJ1-1	TRBV6-1	TGTGCCAGCAGTTCAAGGGGCACTGAAGCTTTCTTT	CASSSRGTEAFF
14	NA	NA	TRBJ1-2	TRBV7-2	TGTGCCAGCAGCCCTGAGACAGCGAACTATGGCTACACCTTC	CASSPETANYGYTF
13	NA	NA	TRBJ1-3	TRBV27	TGTGCCAGTCGGGGGGCAGGAGGAAACACCATATATTTT	CASRGAGGNTIYF
11	NA	NA	TRBJ2-1	TRBV30	TGTGCCTGGACGGGGTACAATGAGCAGTTCTTC	CAWTGYNEQFF
17	NA	NA	TRBJ2-7	TRBV5-6	TGTGCCAGCAGCCCCGGCGACAGGCCTAGGGTACTCTACGAGCAGTACTTC	CASSPGDRPRVLYEQYF
13	NA	few	TRBJ2-3	TRBV7-2	TGTGCCAGCAGCCCGGACTTCACAGATACGCAGTATTTT	CASSPDFTDTQYF
16	NA	once	TRBJ2-7	TRBV21-1	TGTGCCAGCAGCATATTCGGGGACAGGGGAAGAAACGAGCAGTACTTC	CASSIFGDRGRNEQYF
17	TRBD1	few	TRBJ1-3	TRBV4-2	TGTGCCAGCAGCCAAGACCCACAGGGGGCAGGAGGAAACACCATATATTTT	CASSQDPQGAGGNTIYF
16	NA	NA	TRBJ1-2	TRBV15	TGTGCCACCAGCAGAGATTTAGGGGGAAGGGGCTATGGCTACACCTTC	CATSRDLGGRGYGYTF
13	NA	NA	TRBJ2-7	TRBV12-2	TGTGCAAGTCGCTCCTACAGGGATTACGAGCAGTACTTC	CASRSYRDYEQYF
13	NA	NA	TRBJ1-1	TRBV28	TGTGCCAGCAGGTACGGGGGTAACACTGAAGCTTTCTTT	CASRYGGNTEAFF
15	NA	NA	TRBJ2-3	TRBV7-2	TGTGCCAGCAGCTTAAGGAGGGAGGGCACAGATACGCAGTATTTT	CASSLRREGTDTQYF
14	TRBD1	NA	TRBJ2-3	TRBV4-3	TGCGCCAGCAGCCGACAGGGGGCAGGGGATACGCAGTATTTT	CASSRQGAGDTQYF
16	NA	NA	TRBJ1-4	TRBV6-5	TGTGCCAGCAGTTACTCTTCGGGGGGCACTAATGAAAAACTGTTTTTT	CASSYSSGGTNEKLFF
15	NA	NA	TRBJ1-2	TRBV5-1	TGCGCCAGCAGCTTGGAGGCAGGGGCGGAAGATGGCTACACCTTC	CASSLEAGAEDGYTF
14	TRBD1	NA	TRBJ2-5	TRBV5-4	TGTGCCAGCAGCCCCGTGGGGACAGAAGAGACCCAGTACTTC	CASSPVGTEETQYF
16	NA	NA	TRBJ2-6	TRBV30	TGTGCCTGGAGTAATCCAGTGTACTCTGGGGCCAACGTCCTGACTTTC	CAWSNPVYSGANVLTF
12	TRBD1	NA	TRBJ1-2	TRBV7-9	TGTGCCAGCAGCTCTTGGACAGGGGGCTACACCTTC	CASSSWTGGYTF
14	NA	NA	TRBJ1-2	TRBV5-4	TGTGCCAGCAGTTTAGAGGTGAGATCTGATGGCTACACCTTC	CASSLEVRSDGYTF
15	NA	NA	TRBJ2-2	TRBV7-8	TGTGCCAGCAGCCCCCGGGGGGCCGCCACCGGGGAGCTGTTTTTT	CASSPRGAATGELFF
11	NA	NA	TRBJ1-2	TRBV6-6	TGTGCCAGCAGCCCCCAGGGAGGCTACACCTTC	CASSPQGGYTF
15	NA	NA	TRBJ1-3	TRBV7-6	TGTGCCAGCAGCCCCACAGGATACCCAGGAAACACCATATATTTT	CASSPTGYPGNTIYF
14	NA	NA	TRBJ1-1	TRBV19	TGTGCCAGTACCCCTGGTCAGGGCAACACTGAAGCTTTCTTT	CASTPGQGNTEAFF
15	NA	NA	TRBJ2-1	TRBV5-1	TGCGCCAGCAGCTTGGGGGCAGGGTGGGACAATGAGCAGTTCTTC	CASSLGAGWDNEQFF
14	TRBD2	NA	TRBJ2-3	TRBV10-3	TGTGCCATCAGCCCCGGCGGGGGGTTAGATACGCAGTATTTT	CAISPGGGLDTQYF
17	NA	few	TRBJ2-3	TRBV28	TGTGCCAGCAGTTTTCCCTCAGTCATCGGGAGCACAGATACGCAGTATTTT	CASSFPSVIGSTDTQYF
14	TRBD1	NA	TRBJ2-7	TRBV6-5	TGTGCCAGCAGTGGGGACAGGTGGCCTTACGAGCAGTACTTC	CASSGDRWPYEQYF
14	NA	NA	TRBJ2-3	TRBV29-1	TGCAGCGTTGTCCTAGCTGGAGTAGCAGATACGCAGTATTTT	CSVVLAGVADTQYF
15	TRBD1	NA	TRBJ1-1	TRBV29-1	TGCAGCGTTCGGGACAGGGGATCGGCGAACACTGAAGCTTTCTTT	CSVRDRGSANTEAFF
18	TRBD2	NA	TRBJ2-7	TRBV9	TGTGCCAGCAGCGTAGCTACAACGGCTAGCGGTGCCGCCTACGAGCAGTACTTC	CASSVATTASGAAYEQYF
14	NA	NA	TRBJ2-3	TRBV7-7	TGTGCTAGCAGCTTGGGTGGGGGCACAGGTACGCAGTATTTT	CASSLGGGTGTQYF
12	NA	NA	TRBJ2-7	TRBV11-2	TGTGCCAGCAGCTCGGACGCGGGGGAGCAGTACTTC	CASSSDAGEQYF
16	NA	NA	TRBJ1-5	TRBV5-1	TGCGCCAGCAGCTTGGCCCCGACAGGAAGCAATCAGCCCCAGCATTTT	CASSLAPTGSNQPQHF
15	TRBD1	NA	TRBJ1-3	TRBV9	TGTGCCAGCAGCGTGGGGACAGGGGCTGGAAACACCATATATTTT	CASSVGTGAGNTIYF